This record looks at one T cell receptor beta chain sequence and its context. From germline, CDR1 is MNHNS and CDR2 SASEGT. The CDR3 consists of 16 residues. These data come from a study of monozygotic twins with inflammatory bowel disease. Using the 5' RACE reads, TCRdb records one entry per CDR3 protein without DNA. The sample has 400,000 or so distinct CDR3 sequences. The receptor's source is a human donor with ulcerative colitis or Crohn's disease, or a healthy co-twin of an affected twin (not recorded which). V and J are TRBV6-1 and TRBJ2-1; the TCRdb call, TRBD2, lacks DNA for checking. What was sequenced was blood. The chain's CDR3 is CASSSLAGGFYNEQFF.